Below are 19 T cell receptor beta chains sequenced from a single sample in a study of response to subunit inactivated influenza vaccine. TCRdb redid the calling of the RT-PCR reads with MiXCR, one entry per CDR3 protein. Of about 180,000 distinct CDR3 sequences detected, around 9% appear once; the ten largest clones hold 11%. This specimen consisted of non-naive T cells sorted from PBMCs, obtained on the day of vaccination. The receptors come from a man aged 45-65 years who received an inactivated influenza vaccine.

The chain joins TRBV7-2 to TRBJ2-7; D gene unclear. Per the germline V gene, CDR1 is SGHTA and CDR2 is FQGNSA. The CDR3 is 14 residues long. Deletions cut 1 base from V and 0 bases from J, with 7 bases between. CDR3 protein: CASSLGSFSYEQYF. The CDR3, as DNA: TGTGCCAGCAGCTTAGGGAGCTTCTCCTACGAGCAGTACTTC.

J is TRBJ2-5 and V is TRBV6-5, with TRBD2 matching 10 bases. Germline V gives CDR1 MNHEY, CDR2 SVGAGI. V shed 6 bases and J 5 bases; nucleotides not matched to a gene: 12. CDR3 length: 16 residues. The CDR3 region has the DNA TGTGCCAGCAGCTACCGTCCTAGCGGGAGTGATGAGACCCAGTACTTC. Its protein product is CASSYRPSGSDETQYF.

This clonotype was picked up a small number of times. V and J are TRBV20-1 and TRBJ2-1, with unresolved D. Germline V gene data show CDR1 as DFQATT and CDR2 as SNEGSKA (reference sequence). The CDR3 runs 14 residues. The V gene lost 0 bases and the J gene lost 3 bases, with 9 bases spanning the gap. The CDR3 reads CSARDRQVYNEQFF. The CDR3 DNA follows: TGCAGTGCTAGAGATCGGCAGGTCTACAATGAGCAGTTCTTC.

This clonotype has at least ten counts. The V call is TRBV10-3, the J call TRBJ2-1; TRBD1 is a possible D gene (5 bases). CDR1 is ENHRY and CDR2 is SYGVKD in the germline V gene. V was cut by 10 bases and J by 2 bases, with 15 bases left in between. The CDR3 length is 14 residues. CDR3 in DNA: TGTGCCACAAAATTCAGGGTAACCTACAATGAGCAGTTCTTC. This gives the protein CATKFRVTYNEQFF.

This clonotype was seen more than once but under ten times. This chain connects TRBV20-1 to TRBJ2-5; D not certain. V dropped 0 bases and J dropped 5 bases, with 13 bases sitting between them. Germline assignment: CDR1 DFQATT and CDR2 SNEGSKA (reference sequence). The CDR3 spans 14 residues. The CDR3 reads CSARDLGVWETQYF. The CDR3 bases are TGCAGTGCTAGAGATTTAGGAGTTTGGGAGACCCAGTACTTC.

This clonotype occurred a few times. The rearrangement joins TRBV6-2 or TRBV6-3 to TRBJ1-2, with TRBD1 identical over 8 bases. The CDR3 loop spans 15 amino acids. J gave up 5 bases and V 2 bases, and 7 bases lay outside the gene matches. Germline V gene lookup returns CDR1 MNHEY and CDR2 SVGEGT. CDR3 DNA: TGTGCCAGCAGTTACACCTCGACAGGGGATTATGGCTACACCTTC. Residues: CASSYTSTGDYGYTF.

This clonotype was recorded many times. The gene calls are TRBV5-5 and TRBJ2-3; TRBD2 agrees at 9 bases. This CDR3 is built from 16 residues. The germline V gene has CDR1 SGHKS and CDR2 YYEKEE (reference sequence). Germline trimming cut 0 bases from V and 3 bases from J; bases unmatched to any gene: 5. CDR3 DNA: TGTGCCAGCAGCTTGGTTCCCAGCGGGAGGACAGATACGCAGTATTTT. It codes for CASSLVPSGRTDTQYF.

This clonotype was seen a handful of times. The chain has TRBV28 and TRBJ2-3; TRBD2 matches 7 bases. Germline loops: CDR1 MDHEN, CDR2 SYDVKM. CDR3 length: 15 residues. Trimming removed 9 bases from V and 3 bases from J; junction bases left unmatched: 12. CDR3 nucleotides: TGTGCCAGGCCCGATCGCTGGGGGGGTACAGATACGCAGTATTTT. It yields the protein CARPDRWGGTDTQYF.

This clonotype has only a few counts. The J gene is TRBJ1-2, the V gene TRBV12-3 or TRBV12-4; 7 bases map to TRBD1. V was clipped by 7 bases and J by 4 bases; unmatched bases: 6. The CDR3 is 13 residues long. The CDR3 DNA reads TGTGCCAGCACCACCGGGACAGTCTATGGCTACACCTTC. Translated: CASTTGTVYGYTF.

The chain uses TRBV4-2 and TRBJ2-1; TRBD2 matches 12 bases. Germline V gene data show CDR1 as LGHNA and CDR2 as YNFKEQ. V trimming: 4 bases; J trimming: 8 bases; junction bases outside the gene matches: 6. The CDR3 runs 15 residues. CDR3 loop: CASSPSGGAWDEQFF. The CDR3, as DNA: TGTGCCAGCAGCCCTAGCGGGGGGGCCTGGGATGAGCAGTTCTTC.

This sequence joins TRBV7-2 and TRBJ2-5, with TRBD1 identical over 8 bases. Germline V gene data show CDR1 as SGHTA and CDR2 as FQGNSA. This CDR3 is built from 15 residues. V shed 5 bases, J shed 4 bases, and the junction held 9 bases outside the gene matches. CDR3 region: CASSIPLTGVETQYF. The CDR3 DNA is TGTGCCAGCAGCATCCCTTTGACAGGGGTAGAGACCCAGTACTTC.

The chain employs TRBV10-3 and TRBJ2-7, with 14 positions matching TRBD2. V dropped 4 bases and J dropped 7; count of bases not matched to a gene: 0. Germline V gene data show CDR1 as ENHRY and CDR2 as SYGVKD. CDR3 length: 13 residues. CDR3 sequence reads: CAISGLAGGEQYF. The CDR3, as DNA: TGTGCCATCAGTGGACTAGCGGGAGGGGAGCAGTACTTC.

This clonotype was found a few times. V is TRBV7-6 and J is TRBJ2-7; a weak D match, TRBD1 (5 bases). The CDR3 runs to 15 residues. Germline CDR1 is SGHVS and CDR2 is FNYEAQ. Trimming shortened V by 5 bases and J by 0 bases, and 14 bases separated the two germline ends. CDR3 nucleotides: TGTGCCAGCAGCCCGCAACAGGCGAACTCCTACGAGCAGTACTTC. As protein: CASSPQQANSYEQYF.

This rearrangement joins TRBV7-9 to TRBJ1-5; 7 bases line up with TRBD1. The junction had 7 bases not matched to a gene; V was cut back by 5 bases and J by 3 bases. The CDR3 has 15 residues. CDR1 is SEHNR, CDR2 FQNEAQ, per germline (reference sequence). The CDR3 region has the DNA TGTGCCAGCAGCCTTGACAGGGAAGTCAATCAGCCCCAGCATTTT. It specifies CASSLDREVNQPQHF.

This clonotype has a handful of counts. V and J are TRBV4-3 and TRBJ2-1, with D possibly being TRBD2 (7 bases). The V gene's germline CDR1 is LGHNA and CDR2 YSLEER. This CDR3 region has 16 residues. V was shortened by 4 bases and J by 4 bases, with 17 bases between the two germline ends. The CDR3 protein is CASSREGGTPYNEQFF. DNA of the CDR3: TGCGCCAGCAGCCGCGAGGGGGGGACTCCGTACAATGAGCAGTTCTTC.

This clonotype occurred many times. The CDR3 DNA follows: TGCAGCGTTGAGAAAACAGGGGTTTGGTACAATGAGCAGTTCTTC. This translates into CSVEKTGVWYNEQFF. The chain combines TRBV29-1 with TRBJ2-1; 7 nucleotides agree with TRBD1. Trimming took 3 bases from V and 4 from J; bases not matched to a gene: 9. Germline CDR1 SQVTM, CDR2 ANQGSEA. There are 15 residues in the CDR3.

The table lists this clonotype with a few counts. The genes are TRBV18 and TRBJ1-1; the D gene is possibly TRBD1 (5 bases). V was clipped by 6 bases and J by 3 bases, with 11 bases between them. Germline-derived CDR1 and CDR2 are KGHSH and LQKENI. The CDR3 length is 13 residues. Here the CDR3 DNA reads TGTGCCAGCTCGCCTAGAGGGGACACTGAAGCTTTCTTT. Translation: CASSPRGDTEAFF.

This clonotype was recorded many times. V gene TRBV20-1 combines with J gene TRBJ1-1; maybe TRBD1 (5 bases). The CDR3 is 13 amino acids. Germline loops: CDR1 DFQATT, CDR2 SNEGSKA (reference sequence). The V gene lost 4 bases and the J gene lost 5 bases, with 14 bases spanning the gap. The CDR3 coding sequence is TGCAGTGCTACAGGGACTCGGGGTACTGAAGCTTTCTTT. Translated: CSATGTRGTEAFF.

The CDR3 region has the DNA TGTGCCAGCAAAAGGGGGGAGAGCTCCTACGAGCAGTACTTC. Its protein is CASKRGESSYEQYF. The J gene is TRBJ2-7, the V gene TRBV12-3 or TRBV12-4, with D perhaps matching TRBD1 or TRBD2 (6 bases each). The CDR3 runs 14 residues. V was trimmed by 7 bases and J by 0 bases, leaving 13 bases between them.